These T cell receptor beta chains were read from a single sample in a study of OX40 agonist ivuxolimab in advanced cancers. Sequencing used immunoSEQ multiplex PCR; TCRdb keeps in-frame clones, though not all of them. The sample consists of over 75,000 clones, approximately 94% of them appearing once. The sequencing used CD4+ or CD8+ T cells sorted from blood, collected in a trial of the OX40 agonist ivuxolimab. The receptors derive from an adult with an advanced solid tumor such as melanoma, head and neck, liver or kidney cancer. Both conserved end residues are part of each CDR3. A D gene is named only where the DNA matches it firmly. Clone sizes are given selectively: once, few, many, or a class where the clone is expanded.

>TRBV5-1|.|TRBJ2-2|.
CASSLWLARNTGELFF
TGCGCCAGCAGCTTGTGGCTAGCGCGGAACACCGGGGAGCTGTTTTTT
>TRBV7-2|.|TRBJ2-7|.
CASSLGGPDEQYF
TGTGCCAGCAGCTTAGGGGGCCCCGACGAGCAGTACTTC
>TRBV6-5|TRBD1|TRBJ1-2|.
CASSETTTGKYGYTF
TGTGCCAGCAGCGAAACGACGACAGGGAAGTATGGCTACACCTTC
>TRBV27|.|TRBJ1-1|.
CASSLMGNGETEAFF
TGTGCCAGCAGCCTTATGGGAAATGGGGAAACTGAAGCTTTCTTT
>TRBV7-3|TRBD2|TRBJ2-1|.
CASSLTSGKISSYNEQFF
TGTGCCAGCAGCTTGACTAGCGGAAAGATTAGCTCCTACAATGAGCAGTTCTTC
>TRBV6-5|.|TRBJ1-5|.
CASAVYSNQPQHF
TGTGCCAGCGCAGTGTATAGCAATCAGCCCCAGCATTTT
>TRBV6-5|.|TRBJ2-7|.
CASSPRYEQYF
TGTGCCAGCAGTCCGCGATACGAGCAGTACTTC
>TRBV11-2|TRBD1|TRBJ2-7|.
CASSLGQGASYEQYF
TGTGCCAGCAGCTTAGGTCAGGGGGCATCCTACGAGCAGTACTTC
>TRBV2|.|TRBJ1-1|.
CASSVSEGNTEAFF
TGTGCCAGCAGTGTTAGTGAGGGTAACACTGAAGCTTTCTTT
>TRBV27|.|TRBJ1-5|once
CASSHPGLGQPQHF
TGTGCCAGCAGCCATCCAGGGTTGGGTCAGCCCCAGCATTTT
>TRBV5-6|TRBD1|TRBJ2-7|.
CASSTGTGPYEQYF
TGTGCCAGCAGCACCGGGACAGGGCCCTACGAGCAGTACTTC
>TRBV27|TRBD1|TRBJ2-7|.
CASSLTGQPYEQYF
TGTGCCAGCAGTTTAACGGGACAGCCCTACGAGCAGTACTTC
>TRBV19|TRBD1|TRBJ1-6|few
CASSMGQDGNSPLHF
TGTGCCAGTAGTATGGGACAGGATGGAAATTCACCCCTCCACTTT
>TRBV6-1|.|TRBJ2-2|.
CASRGGTGELFF
TGTGCCAGCAGAGGGGGCACCGGGGAGCTGTTTTTT
>TRBV27|.|TRBJ2-3|.
CASSLGSYTDTQYF
TGTGCCAGCAGTTTGGGCAGTTACACAGATACGCAGTATTTT
>TRBV13|TRBD1|TRBJ2-1|once
CASSPNRGNEQFF
TGTGCCAGCAGCCCAAACAGGGGGAATGAGCAGTTCTTC
>TRBV10-1|.|TRBJ2-1|.
CASSPWESSYNEQFF
TGCGCCAGCAGCCCTTGGGAGAGCTCCTACAATGAGCAGTTCTTC
>TRBV5-1|TRBD2|TRBJ2-7|.
CASSLGGGTYEQYF
TGCGCCAGCAGCTTGGGCGGGGGGACCTACGAGCAGTACTTC
>TRBV21-1|.|TRBJ2-5|.
CASSKGASGRGEETQYF
TGTGCCAGCAGCAAAGGTGCTAGCGGGAGAGGGGAAGAGACCCAGTACTTC
>TRBV7-8|.|TRBJ1-2|.
CASSLAGQRIGYTF
TGTGCCAGCAGCTTAGCAGGACAACGAATAGGCTACACCTTC
>TRBV13|TRBD1|TRBJ2-7|.
CASSGQGREKYEQYF
TGTGCCAGCTCGGGACAGGGAAGGGAAAAATACGAGCAGTACTTC
>TRBV4-3|TRBD2|TRBJ2-3|.
CASSQRGLAGGTDTQYF
TGCGCCAGCAGCCAAAGGGGTCTAGCGGGGGGCACAGATACGCAGTATTTT
>TRBV11-2|.|TRBJ2-3|.
CASSLFTRGAIDTQYF
TGTGCCAGCAGCTTATTCACTCGGGGGGCCATAGATACGCAGTATTTT
>TRBV9|.|TRBJ1-2|.
CASSVTDRNYGYTF
TGTGCCAGCAGCGTGACCGACAGGAACTATGGCTACACCTTC
>TRBV27|.|TRBJ1-2|once
CASSLGRGYGYTF
TGTGCCAGCAGTTTAGGCAGGGGCTATGGCTACACCTTC
>TRBV4-1|.|TRBJ2-1|.
CASREAYSYNEQFF
TGCGCCAGCAGAGAGGCATACTCCTACAATGAGCAGTTCTTC
>TRBV27|.|TRBJ1-1|.
CASQWGTEAFF
TGTGCCTCCCAATGGGGCACTGAAGCTTTCTTT